This T cell receptor (beta chain) was documented in a study of T cell responses to AZD1222 COVID-19 vaccine. Study-level points and caveats: Only a handful of AZD1222 recipients, more than five in all, had baseline seropositivity. Reportedly, nearly half of unique spike TCRs recognized epitopes outside B.1.351/B.1.1.7 mutations. The donors showed a predominance of white British ancestry and of females, with possible underestimation of clonal diversity.

The data were produced by immunoSEQ multiplex PCR, yet TCRdb's version contains in-frame clones alone and is incomplete. This table holds about 150,000 clones, 90% to 95% found once. With respect to this clone: Its antigen is unknown.

Recipients boosted at about 4 weeks or about 12 weeks are pooled. The source is an adult who received the AZD1222 COVID-19 vaccine. The source was peripheral blood, collected 28 days after the second AZD1222 dose.

The CDR3 DNA reads TGTGCCAGCAGCTTAGTCTCAGCGTTGAACACTGAAGCTTTCTTT. It codes for CASSLVSALNTEAFF. The V gene is TRBV7-2, the J gene TRBJ1-1, with unresolved D. Germline CDR1 SGHTA, CDR2 FQGNSA. The CDR3 spans 15 residues. The V and J ends lost 1 base and 0 bases respectively, with 9 bases between them.